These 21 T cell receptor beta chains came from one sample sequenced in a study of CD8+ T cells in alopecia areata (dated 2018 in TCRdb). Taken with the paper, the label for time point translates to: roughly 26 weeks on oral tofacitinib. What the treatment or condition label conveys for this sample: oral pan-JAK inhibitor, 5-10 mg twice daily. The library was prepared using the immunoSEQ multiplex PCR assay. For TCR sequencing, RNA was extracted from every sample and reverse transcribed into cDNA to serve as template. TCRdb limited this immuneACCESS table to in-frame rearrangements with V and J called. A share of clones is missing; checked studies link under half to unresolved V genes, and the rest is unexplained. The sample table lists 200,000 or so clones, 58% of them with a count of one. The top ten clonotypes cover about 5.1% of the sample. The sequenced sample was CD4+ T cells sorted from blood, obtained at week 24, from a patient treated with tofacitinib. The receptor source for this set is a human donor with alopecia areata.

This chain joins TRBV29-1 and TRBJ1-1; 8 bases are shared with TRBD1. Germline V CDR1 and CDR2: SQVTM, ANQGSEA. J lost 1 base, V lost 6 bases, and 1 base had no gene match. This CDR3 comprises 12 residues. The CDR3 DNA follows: TGCAGCGTGGACAGGGAGAACACTGAAGCTTTCTTT. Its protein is CSVDRENTEAFF.

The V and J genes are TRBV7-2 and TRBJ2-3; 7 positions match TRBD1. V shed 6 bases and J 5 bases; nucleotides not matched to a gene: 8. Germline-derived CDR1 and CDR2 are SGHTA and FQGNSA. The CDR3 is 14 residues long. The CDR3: CASSPRQGQDTQYF. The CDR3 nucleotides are TGTGCCAGCAGTCCACGACAGGGACAAGATACGCAGTATTTT.

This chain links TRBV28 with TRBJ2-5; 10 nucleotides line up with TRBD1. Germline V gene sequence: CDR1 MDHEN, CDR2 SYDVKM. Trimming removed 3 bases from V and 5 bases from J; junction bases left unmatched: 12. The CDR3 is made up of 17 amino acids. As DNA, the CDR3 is TGTGCCAGCAGTTTTGCCCTTTGGACAGGGGGTGGGGAGACCCAGTACTTC. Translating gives CASSFALWTGGGETQYF.

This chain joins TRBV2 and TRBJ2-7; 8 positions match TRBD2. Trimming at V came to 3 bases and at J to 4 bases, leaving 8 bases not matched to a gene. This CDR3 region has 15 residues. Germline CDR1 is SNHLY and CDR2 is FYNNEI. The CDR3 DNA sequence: TGTGCCAGCAGTGACCGAACTAGCGGAGTATACGAGCAGTACTTC. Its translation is CASSDRTSGVYEQYF.

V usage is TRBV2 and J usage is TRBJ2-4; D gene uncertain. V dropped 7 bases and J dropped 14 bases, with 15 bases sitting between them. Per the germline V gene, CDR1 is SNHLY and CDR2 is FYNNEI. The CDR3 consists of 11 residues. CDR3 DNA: TGTGCCAGCATGGTGGGCTGGGCGAAGTACTTC. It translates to CASMVGWAKYF.

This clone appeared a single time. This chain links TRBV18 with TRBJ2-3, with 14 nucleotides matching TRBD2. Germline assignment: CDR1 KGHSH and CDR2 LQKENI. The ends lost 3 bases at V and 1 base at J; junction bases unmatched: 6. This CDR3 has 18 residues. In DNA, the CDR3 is TGTGCCAGCTCACCCGGGACTAGCGGGGGCACCGGCACAGATACGCAGTATTTT. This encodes CASSPGTSGGTGTDTQYF.

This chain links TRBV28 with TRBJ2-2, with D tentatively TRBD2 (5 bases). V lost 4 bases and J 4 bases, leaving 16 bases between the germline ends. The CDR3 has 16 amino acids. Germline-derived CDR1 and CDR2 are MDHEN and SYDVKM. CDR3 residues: CASSSSGGIATGELFF. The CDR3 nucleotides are TGTGCCAGCAGTTCCTCAGGAGGAATCGCCACCGGGGAGCTGTTTTTT. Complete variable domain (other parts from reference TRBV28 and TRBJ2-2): DVKVTQSSRYLVKRTGEKVFLECVQDMDHENMFWYRQDPGLGLRLIYFSYDVKMKEKGDIPEGYSVSREKKERFSLILESASTNQTSMYLCASSSSGGIATGELFFGEGSRLTVL.

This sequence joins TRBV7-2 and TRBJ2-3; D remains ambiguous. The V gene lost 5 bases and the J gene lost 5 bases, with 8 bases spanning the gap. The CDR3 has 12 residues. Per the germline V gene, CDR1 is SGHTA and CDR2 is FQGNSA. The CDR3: CASSPFGDTQYF. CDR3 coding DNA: TGTGCCAGCAGCCCCTTCGGAGATACGCAGTATTTT.

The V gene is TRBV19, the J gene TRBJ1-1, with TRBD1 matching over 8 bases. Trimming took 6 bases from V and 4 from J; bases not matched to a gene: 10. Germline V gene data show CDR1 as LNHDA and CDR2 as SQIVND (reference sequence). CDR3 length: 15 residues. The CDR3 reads CASSPGTGSLTEAFF. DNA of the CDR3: TGTGCCAGTAGCCCCGGGACAGGCTCTCTCACTGAAGCTTTCTTT.

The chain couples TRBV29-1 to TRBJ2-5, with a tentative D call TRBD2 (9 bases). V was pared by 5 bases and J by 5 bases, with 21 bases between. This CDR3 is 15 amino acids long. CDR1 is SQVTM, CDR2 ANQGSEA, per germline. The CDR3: CSVPPAGGDRETQYF. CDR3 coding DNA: TGCAGCGTTCCCCCCGCGGGAGGGGACAGGGAGACCCAGTACTTC.

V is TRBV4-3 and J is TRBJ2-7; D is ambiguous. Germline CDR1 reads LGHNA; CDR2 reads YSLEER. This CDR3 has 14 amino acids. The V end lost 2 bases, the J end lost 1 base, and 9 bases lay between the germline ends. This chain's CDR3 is CASSQMLSSYEQYF. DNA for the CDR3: TGCGCCAGCAGCCAAATGCTTTCATCCTACGAGCAGTACTTC.

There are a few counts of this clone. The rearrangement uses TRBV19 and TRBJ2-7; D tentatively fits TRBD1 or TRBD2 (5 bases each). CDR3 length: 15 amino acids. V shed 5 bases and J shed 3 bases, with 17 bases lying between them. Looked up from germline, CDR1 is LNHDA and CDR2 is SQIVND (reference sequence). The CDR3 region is CASSASGTNFYEQYF. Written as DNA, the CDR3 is TGTGCCAGTAGTGCCTCCGGGACGAACTTCTACGAGCAGTACTTC.

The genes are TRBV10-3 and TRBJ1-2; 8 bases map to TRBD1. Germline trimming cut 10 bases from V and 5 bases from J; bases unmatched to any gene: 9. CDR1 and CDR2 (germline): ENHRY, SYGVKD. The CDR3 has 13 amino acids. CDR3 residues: CATVGDRSYGYTF. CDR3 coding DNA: TGTGCCACGGTAGGGGACAGGTCTTATGGCTACACCTTC.

For the CDR3, the DNA is TGTGCCAGCAGCCTCGAGCCAGGGGTCCGTCGGGAGCAGTACTTC. Translated, it gives CASSLEPGVRREQYF. The rearrangement links TRBV9 to TRBJ2-7; TRBD1 is a possible D gene (6 bases). From germline, CDR1 is SGDLS and CDR2 YYNGEE. Trimming took 4 bases from V and 7 from J, leaving 21 bases between them. CDR3 length: 15 residues.

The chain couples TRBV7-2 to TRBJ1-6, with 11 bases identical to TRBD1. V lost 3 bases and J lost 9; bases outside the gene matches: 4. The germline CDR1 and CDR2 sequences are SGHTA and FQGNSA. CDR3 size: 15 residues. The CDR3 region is CASSFGQGASSPLHF. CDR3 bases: TGTGCCAGCAGCTTTGGACAGGGGGCTAGTTCACCCCTCCACTTT. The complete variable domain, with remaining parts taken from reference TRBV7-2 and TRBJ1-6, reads GAGVSQSPSNKVTEKGKDVELRCDPISGHTALYWYRQSLGQGLEFLIYFQGNSAPDKSGLPSDRFSAERTGGSVSTLTIQRTQQEDSAVYLCASSFGQGASSPLHFGNGTRLTVT.

In DNA form, the CDR3 reads TGTGCCAGCAGTGAACTAAAGCCCACTGAAGCTTTCTTT. It translates to CASSELKPTEAFF. The chain uses TRBV6-1 and TRBJ1-1; no firm D call. Germline V gives CDR1 MNHNS, CDR2 SASEGT. V was pared by 2 bases and J by 4 bases, with 8 bases between. This CDR3 is built from 13 residues.

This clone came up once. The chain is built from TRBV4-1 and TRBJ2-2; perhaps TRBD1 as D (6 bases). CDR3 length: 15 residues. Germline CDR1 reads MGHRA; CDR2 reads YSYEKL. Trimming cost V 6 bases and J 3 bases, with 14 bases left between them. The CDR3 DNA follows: TGCGCCAGCAGAAACGTACAGGGATACACCGGGGAGCTGTTTTTT. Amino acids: CASRNVQGYTGELFF.

CDR3 loop: CSGSGGGNTEAFF. The DNA for the CDR3 is TGCAGCGGGTCCGGGGGGGGAAACACTGAAGCTTTCTTT. The genes are TRBV29-1 and TRBJ1-1; D perhaps matches TRBD1 (5 bases). Germline V gene sequence: CDR1 SQVTM, CDR2 ANQGSEA. V was shortened by 7 bases and J by 2 bases, with 14 bases between the two germline ends. The CDR3 sequence is 13 residues long.

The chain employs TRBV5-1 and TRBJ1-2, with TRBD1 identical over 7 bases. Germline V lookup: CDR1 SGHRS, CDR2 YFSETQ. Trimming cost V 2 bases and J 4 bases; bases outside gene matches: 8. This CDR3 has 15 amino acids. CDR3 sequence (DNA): TGCGCCAGCAGCTTAACGACAGGGTCGAGCTATGGCTACACCTTC. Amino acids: CASSLTTGSSYGYTF.

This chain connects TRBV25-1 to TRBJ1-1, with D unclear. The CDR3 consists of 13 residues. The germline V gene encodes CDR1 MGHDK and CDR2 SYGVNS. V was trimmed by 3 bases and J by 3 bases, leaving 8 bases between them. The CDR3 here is CASSDRRHTEAFF. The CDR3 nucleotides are TGTGCCAGCAGTGACAGGAGACACACTGAAGCTTTCTTT.

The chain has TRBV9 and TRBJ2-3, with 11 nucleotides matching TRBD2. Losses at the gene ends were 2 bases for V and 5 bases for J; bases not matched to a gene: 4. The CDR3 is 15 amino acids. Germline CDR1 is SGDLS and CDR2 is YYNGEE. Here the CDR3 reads CASSVSSGRLDTQYF. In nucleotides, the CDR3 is TGTGCCAGCAGCGTGTCTAGCGGGAGGCTAGATACGCAGTATTTT.